This TCR beta chain was sequenced for a study of identical twins. Overall study findings and caveats: Fewer insertions characterized abundant cord blood beta clonotypes, whereas memory repertoires showed none.

TCRdb re-called the 5' RACE reads with MiXCR, one entry per CDR3 protein. The sample holds roughly 720,000 distinct CDR3 sequences; over 15% are singletons and the top ten take roughly 13%. For this clonotype: Its specificity is not known.

CDR1 is MNHGY and CDR2 is SVAAGI in the germline V gene. The CDR3 has 13 residues. The same sample was also used in a study of T cells expressing NK-cell markers.

The sequence derives from a woman younger than 35 in good health. Sequencing was carried out using PBMCs. The chain is built from TRBV6-9 and TRBJ2-7; 9 nucleotides match TRBD2. This CDR3 reads CDPGRGGTYEQYF. The CDR3 bases are TGTGACCCCGGGCGGGGGGGAACCTACGAGCAGTACTTC.